This TCR beta chain is from a study of OX40 agonist ivuxolimab in advanced cancers. Study in general: A male proportion of about 84% was recorded, with mean age approximately 64 years and range roughly 23 to 79.

The protocol was immunoSEQ multiplex PCR, while the TCRdb copy is restricted to in-frame clones and leaves out a portion. The sample holds fewer than 85,000 clones, roughly 90% seen once. Study-level findings and limits: Circulating CD4+ and CD8+ T cells showed clonal expansion by week 6 at 0.1 to 3.0 mg/kg. CD8+ T cells showed, on average, more clonal expansion than CD4+ cells.

As to this clone: Antigen unknown.

The V end was cut by 5 bases, the J end by 10 bases, with 12 bases between. This CDR3 spans 12 amino acids. CDR1 and CDR2 (germline): SEHNR, FQNEAQ (reference sequence). The J gene is TRBJ2-1, the V gene TRBV7-9, with a possible D match to TRBD2 (6 bases). Sequenced here: CD4+ or CD8+ T cells sorted from blood, sampled in a trial of the OX40 agonist ivuxolimab. The receptor's source is an adult with an advanced solid tumor such as melanoma, head and neck, liver or kidney cancer. The CDR3 sequence: CASSHILAEQFF. For the CDR3, the DNA is TGTGCCAGCAGCCATATTCTAGCGGAGCAGTTCTTC.